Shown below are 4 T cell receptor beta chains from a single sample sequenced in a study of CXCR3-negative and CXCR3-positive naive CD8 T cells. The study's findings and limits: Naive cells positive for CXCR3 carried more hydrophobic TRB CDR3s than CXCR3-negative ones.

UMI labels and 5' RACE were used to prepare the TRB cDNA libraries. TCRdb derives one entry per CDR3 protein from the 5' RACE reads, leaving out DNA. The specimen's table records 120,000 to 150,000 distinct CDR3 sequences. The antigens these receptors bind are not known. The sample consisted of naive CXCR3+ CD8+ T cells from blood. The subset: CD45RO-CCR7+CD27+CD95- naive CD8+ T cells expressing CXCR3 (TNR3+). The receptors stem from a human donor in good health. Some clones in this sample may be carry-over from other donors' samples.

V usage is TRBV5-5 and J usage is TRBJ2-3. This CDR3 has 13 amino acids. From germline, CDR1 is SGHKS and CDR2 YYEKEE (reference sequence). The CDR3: CASSSFLRDTQYF.

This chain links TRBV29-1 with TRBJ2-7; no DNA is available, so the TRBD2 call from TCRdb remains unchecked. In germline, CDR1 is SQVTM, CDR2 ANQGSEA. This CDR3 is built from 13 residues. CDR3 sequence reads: CSVPGLANYEQYF.

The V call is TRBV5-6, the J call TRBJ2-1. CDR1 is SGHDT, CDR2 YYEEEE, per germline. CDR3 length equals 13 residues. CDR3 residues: CASSLVNYNEQFF.

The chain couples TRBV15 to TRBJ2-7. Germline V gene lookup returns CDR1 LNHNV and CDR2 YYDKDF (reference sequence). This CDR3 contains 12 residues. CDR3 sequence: CATSSEENEQYF.